This T cell receptor (beta chain) was identified in a study of T cell repertoires in cytomegalovirus infection. At least ten counts were recorded for this clonotype. The antigen remains unidentified. One entry per CDR3 protein, called by TCRdb with MiXCR from the reads. The data show approximately 1,000,000 distinct CDR3 sequences, with around 32% seen just once and 13% held by the top ten. Whole-study results and caveats: Dominant in the ex vivo response were TCR beta clonotypes restricted by HLA-C and specific for CMV.

Germline CDR1 and CDR2: MDHEN and SYDVKM. V dropped 0 bases and J dropped 3; count of bases not matched to a gene: 4. This CDR3 has 16 amino acids. The chain is built from TRBV28 and TRBJ1-2; 10 bases map to TRBD1. This receptor was identified in a human donor in good health (CMV status not recorded). Some clones in this sample may be carry-over from other donors' samples. Sample: cultured CD8+ T cells from PBMCs, taken from culture after CMV antigen stimulation. The CDR3, as DNA: TGTGCCAGCAGTTTATGGACAGGGGGCGTCTACTATGGCTACACCTTC. Translated, it gives CASSLWTGGVYYGYTF.